A single sample is the source of the 8 T cell receptor beta chains below, sequenced in a study of shared clonotypes between healthy human individuals. Profiled with immunoSEQ multiplex PCR; TCRdb holds only in-frame clones, not every one. Of some 100,000 clones listed, over 65% are singletons. The specimen was memory CD8+ T cells sorted from blood. Subset given: CD45RO+ cells pooled with CCR7-negative TemRA cells. Receptors were obtained from a woman aged 25 to 39 in good health.

This clone was seen a single time. The rearrangement joins TRBV1 to TRBJ2-4; TRBD1, the table's D call, lacks a check against the DNA. TRBV1 is a known pseudogene. The CDR3 sequence is 16 residues long. The CDR3 loop is CTSSPTTGGAKNIQYF. The CDR3 DNA is TGCACCAGCAGCCCTACGACAGGGGGCGCGAAAAACATTCAGTACTTC.

This chain joins TRBV15 and TRBJ1-1; D not certain. Germline values: CDR1 LNHNV, CDR2 YYDKDF (reference sequence). The CDR3 totals 15 residues. The V and J ends lost 4 bases and 4 bases respectively, with 16 bases between them. CDR3 in DNA: TGTGCCACCAGCACCCGTCCCGGAATTGTCACTGAAGCTTTCTTT. Encoded protein: CATSTRPGIVTEAFF.

V usage is TRBV6-4 and J usage is TRBJ2-7; D gene ambiguous. This CDR3 has 14 residues. Germline V gene data show CDR1 as MRHNA and CDR2 as SNTAGT. Trimming stripped 7 bases from V and 0 bases from J, with 13 bases between. CDR3 amino acids: CASTWTAPSYEQYF. The CDR3 DNA sequence: TGTGCCAGCACATGGACCGCTCCCTCCTACGAGCAGTACTTC.

V usage is TRBV6-4 and J usage is TRBJ2-7; either TRBD1 or TRBD2 may fit D (5 bases each). Germline V gene lookup returns CDR1 MRHNA and CDR2 SNTAGT. The CDR3 has 13 amino acids. V lost 4 bases and J lost 2, with 9 bases in between. The CDR3 DNA sequence: TGTGCCAGCAGTGCGGGGACCCCCTACGAGCAGTACTTC. Protein sequence: CASSAGTPYEQYF.

This clone was found a few times. This chain joins TRBV27 and TRBJ2-7; D is unclear. The germline gives CDR1 MNHEY, CDR2 SMNVEV (reference sequence). The CDR3 has 13 residues. Trimming took off 5 bases at V and 5 bases at J, with 13 bases between the two ends. CDR3 region: CASSPLEANEQYF. In nucleotides, the CDR3 is TGTGCCAGCAGTCCCCTTGAGGCGAACGAGCAGTACTTC.

The chain uses TRBV5-1 and TRBJ2-7, with no clear D. V lost 5 bases and J 4 bases, leaving 13 bases between the germline ends. This CDR3 region has 13 residues. Germline V gene lookup returns CDR1 SGHRS and CDR2 YFSETQ. CDR3 sequence: CASRGFWVYEQYF. The CDR3 DNA sequence: TGCGCCAGCAGGGGATTTTGGGTTTACGAGCAGTACTTC.

The rearrangement links TRBV7-9 to TRBJ1-2; TRBD1 is a possible D gene (5 bases). In germline, CDR1 is SEHNR, CDR2 FQNEAQ (reference sequence). The CDR3 spans 14 residues. Trimming removed 1 base from V and 4 bases from J, with 10 bases in between. The CDR3 sequence: CASSLGTGTYGYTF. CDR3 sequence (DNA): TGTGCCAGCAGCTTAGGGACGGGGACCTATGGCTACACCTTC.

This chain uses TRBV6-5 with TRBJ2-7; 7 bases fit TRBD1. The CDR3 extends over 15 amino acids. The trim removed 8 bases at V and 2 bases at J, leaving 12 bases unmatched. Germline V gene data show CDR1 as MNHEY and CDR2 as SVGAGI. The chain's CDR3 is CASSEYPGTAYEQYF. The DNA for the CDR3 is TGTGCCAGCTCCGAGTATCCCGGGACAGCCTACGAGCAGTACTTC.